This T cell receptor beta chain was observed in a study of T-cell reconstitution after alpha-beta-depleted transplantation in children (dated by TCRdb to the mid-2010s). Looking at the study overall: T-cell immune reconstitution after TCRalphabeta/CD19-depleted allogeneic hematopoietic cell transplantation in children was quantitatively tracked in the study by means of TCR repertoire profiling. Broader findings and caveats from the paper: The high TCRbeta diversity at day 60 in some patients was ascribed to recipient T cells and intrathymic progenitors that had survived conditioning. Hyperexpanded clone frequencies declined over subsequent months; after one year, T-cell counts and TCRbeta diversity were mostly attributed to newly produced T cells. Apparently early alphabetaT-cell count recovery about two months after transplant reportedly relied on only several hundred rapidly expanded clones derived from non-depleted graft cells.

This clonotype was recorded many times. Its antigen target is currently unknown. Base qualities were left out, and no much larger clone turns up one base away. Trimming accounts for 3 bases at V and 5 bases at J, while the number of junction bases matched to no gene is 9. Including cysteine and phenylalanine, the CDR3 has 17 amino acids. Here the CDR3 DNA is all that survives: 51 bases in frame from base 1. Reading the germline V gene (reference sequence) gives CDR1 LGHDT and CDR2 YNNKEL. Preparation of the library involved PCR. Instrument on record: Illumina HiSeq 2500. Molecular barcoding was employed in the preparation of TCR libraries, with unique molecular identifiers being used to normalize TCRbeta repertoire quantification. TCRdb redid the processing of the public reads, applying fastp at Q25 and MiXCR, and retained in-frame beta chains. One record per CDR3 amino acid sequence lists the most common genes and DNA. Across this sample there are 500,000 to 650,000 distinct CDR3 sequences, with roughly 10% seen only once. The top ten hold 14% of the sample.

What this sample's treatment or condition label stands for: allogeneic hematopoietic cell transplantation with graft depleted of TCRalphabeta T cells and CD19 B cells. TCRalphabeta/CD19-depleted allogeneic hematopoietic cell grafts were given to the transplant recipients, all of whom were children. Here the sequenced sample was PBMCs, mostly from graft donor cells, taken 180 days after TCRalphabeta/CD19-depleted stem cell transplant. This sequence uses TRBV3-1 and TRBJ2-7; 14 bases in the middle match TRBD2. This sequence was found in a female patient between 2 and 15 years old who had a stem cell transplant for aplastic anemia, so the T cells may come from the graft donor. The DNA reads as follows: TGTGCCAGCAGCCACGGGACTAGCGGGAGATTGGACCACGAGCAGTACTTC. It translates to CASSHGTSGRLDHEQYF.